This TCR beta chain derives from a study of cytomegalovirus exposure and HLA in healthy donors. Points from the study as a whole: Most TCR sequences were uncommon, yet certain public TCRs appeared in many donors. Earlier analysis looked at TCR beta V segments, and most were productive about 90% or about 30% of the time.

Counting both end residues, the CDR3 totals 10 amino acids. A note on this clone: Its target is unknown. The conserved phenylalanine or tryptophan normally closing the CDR3 is absent here, so this likely arose from a read error. Because the CDR3's place on the DNA is in doubt, the DNA is left out and the CDR3 is given as listed by TCRdb.

In the PCR, 60 Vbeta and 13 Jbeta primers were used. TCRdb's copy holds only in-frame clones and misses some; the assay was immunoSEQ multiplex PCR. The data show about 180,000 clones, 60% to 80% seen once. This receptor was obtained from a man between 35 and 55 years old in good health and CMV-seropositive. The rearrangement links TRBV23-1 to TRBJ2-7; the table names TRBD1, a call not compared with the DNA. TRBV23-1 is an ORF, and what it does is uncertain. Sequencing used PBMCs. The CDR3: CACRWGQTLL.